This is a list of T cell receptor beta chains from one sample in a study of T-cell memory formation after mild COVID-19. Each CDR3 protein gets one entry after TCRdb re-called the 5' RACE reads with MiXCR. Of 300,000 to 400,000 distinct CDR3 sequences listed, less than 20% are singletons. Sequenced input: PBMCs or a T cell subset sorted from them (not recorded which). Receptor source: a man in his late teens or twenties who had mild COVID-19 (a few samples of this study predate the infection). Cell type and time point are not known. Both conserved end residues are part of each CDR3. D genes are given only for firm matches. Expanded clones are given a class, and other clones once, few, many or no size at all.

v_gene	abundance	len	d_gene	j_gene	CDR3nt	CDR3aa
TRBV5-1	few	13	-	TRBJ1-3	TGCGCCAGCAGCTTGGGAGCGGGAGGCACCATATATTTT	CASSLGAGGTIYF
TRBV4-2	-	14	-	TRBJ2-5	TGTGCCAGCAGCCCCTTCGTGGGAGCGGAGACCCAGTACTTC	CASSPFVGAETQYF
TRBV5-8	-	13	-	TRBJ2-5	TGTGCCAGCAGGGAACCACCGCGGGAGACCCAGTACTTC	CASREPPRETQYF
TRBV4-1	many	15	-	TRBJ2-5	TGCGCCAGCAGCCAAGGGGACTTTGACTCAGGGACCCAGTACTTC	CASSQGDFDSGTQYF
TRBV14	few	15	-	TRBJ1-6	TGTGCCAGCAGCCAAGATCCAGGAGTTGGGACACCCCTCCACTTT	CASSQDPGVGTPLHF
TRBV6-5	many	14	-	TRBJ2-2	TGTGCCAGCAGTCGGGACCTCAACACCGGGGAGCTGTTTTTT	CASSRDLNTGELFF
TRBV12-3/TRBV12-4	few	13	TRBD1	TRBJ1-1	TGTGCCAGCAACCAACAGGGGCGGACTGAAGCTTTCTTT	CASNQQGRTEAFF
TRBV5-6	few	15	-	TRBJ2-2	TGTGCCAGCAGTTTGGGGGCGGTAACCACCGGGGAGCTGTTTTTT	CASSLGAVTTGELFF
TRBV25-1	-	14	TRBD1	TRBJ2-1	TGTGCCAGCTCCCGAGGGACAGGGAAGAATGAGCAGTTCTTC	CASSRGTGKNEQFF
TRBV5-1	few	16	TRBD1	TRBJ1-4	TGCGCCAGCAGCCAGGACCAGGGGGCAACTAATGAAAAACTGTTTTTT	CASSQDQGATNEKLFF
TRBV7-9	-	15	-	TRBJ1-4	TGTGCCAGCAGCCCGATAGGGGGGGCCGGTGAAAAACTGTTTTTT	CASSPIGGAGEKLFF
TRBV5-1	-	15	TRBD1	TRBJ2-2	TGCGCCAGCAGCCCGGGACAGGGCTTAGTCGGGGAGCTGTTTTTT	CASSPGQGLVGELFF
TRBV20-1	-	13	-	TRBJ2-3	TGCAGTGCACCGCGAGAGAACACAGATACGCAGTATTTT	CSAPRENTDTQYF
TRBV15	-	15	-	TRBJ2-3	TGTGCCACCAGCAGGACGGGGACAAACACAGATACGCAGTATTTT	CATSRTGTNTDTQYF
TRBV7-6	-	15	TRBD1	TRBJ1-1	TGTGCCAGCAGCTTAAGTATAACAGGGGGCACTGAAGCTTTCTTT	CASSLSITGGTEAFF
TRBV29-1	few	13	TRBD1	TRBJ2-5	TGCAGCTGGGGGGACAGGTATCCAGAGACCCAGTACTTC	CSWGDRYPETQYF
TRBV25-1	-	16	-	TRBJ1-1	TGTGCCAGCAGTGAATTAGGGGCCCGGCCTCCGACTGAAGCTTTCTTT	CASSELGARPPTEAFF
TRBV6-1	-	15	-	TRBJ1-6	TGTGCCAGCACAGGGTCGAGCTCCTATAATTCACCCCTCCACTTT	CASTGSSSYNSPLHF
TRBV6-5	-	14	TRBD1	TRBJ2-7	TGTGCCGTCCGGGACAGGGGGTTTTCGCACGAGCAGTACTTC	CAVRDRGFSHEQYF
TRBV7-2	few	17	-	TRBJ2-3	TGTGCCAGCAGCTTAGTAAAAGCGGGCGACCTCACAGATACGCAGTATTTT	CASSLVKAGDLTDTQYF
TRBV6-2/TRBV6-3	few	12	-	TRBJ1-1	TGTGCCAGCAGTTACTTCAGGGGTCGAGCTTTCTTT	CASSYFRGRAFF
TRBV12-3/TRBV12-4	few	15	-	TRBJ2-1	TGTGCCAGCAGTTTACGGGATCCCTCCTACAATGAGCAGTTCTTC	CASSLRDPSYNEQFF